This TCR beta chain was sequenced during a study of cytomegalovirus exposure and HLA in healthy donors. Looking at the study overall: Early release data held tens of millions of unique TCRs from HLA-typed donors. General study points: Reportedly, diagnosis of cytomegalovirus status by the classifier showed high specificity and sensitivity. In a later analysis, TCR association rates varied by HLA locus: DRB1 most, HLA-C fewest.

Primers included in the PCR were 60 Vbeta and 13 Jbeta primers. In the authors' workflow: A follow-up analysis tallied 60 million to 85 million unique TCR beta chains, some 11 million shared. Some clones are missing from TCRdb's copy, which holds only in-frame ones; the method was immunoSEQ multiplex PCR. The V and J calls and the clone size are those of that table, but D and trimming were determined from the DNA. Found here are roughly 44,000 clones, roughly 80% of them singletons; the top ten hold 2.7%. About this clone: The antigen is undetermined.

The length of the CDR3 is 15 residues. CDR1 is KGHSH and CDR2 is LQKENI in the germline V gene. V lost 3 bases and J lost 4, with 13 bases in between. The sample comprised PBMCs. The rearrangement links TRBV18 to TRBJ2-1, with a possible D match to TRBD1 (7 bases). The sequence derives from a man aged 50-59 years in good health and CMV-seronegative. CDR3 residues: CASSPDRDFYNEQFF. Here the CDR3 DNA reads TGTGCCAGCTCACCCGACAGGGACTTTTACAATGAGCAGTTCTTC.